A single sample gave rise to the 13 T cell receptor beta chains below, sequenced in a study of cytomegalovirus exposure and HLA in healthy donors. PCR involved 60 Vbeta and 13 Jbeta primers. Repertoires were generated with immunoSEQ multiplex PCR, while TCRdb's copy carries only in-frame clones and drops some. The profile shows fewer than 150,000 clones, approximately 80% of them singletons. Source material: PBMCs. The receptors were sampled from a male donor in good health and CMV-seronegative.

This chain uses TRBV29-1 with TRBJ2-3, with a tentative D call TRBD2 (7 bases). This CDR3 comprises 15 residues. CDR1 is SQVTM, CDR2 ANQGSEA, per germline. Between the trimmed V and J ends, which lost 4 bases and 2 bases, there was a span of 16 bases. This CDR3 is CSVVDTGGPTDTQYF. CDR3 DNA: TGCAGCGTTGTGGACACGGGGGGCCCCACAGATACGCAGTATTTT.

This clone was seen just once. The chain links TRBV30 to TRBJ2-7, with a weak D call TRBD1 (6 bases). The CDR3 consists of 13 residues. CDR1 is GTSNPN, CDR2 SVGIG, per germline (reference sequence). Trimming shortened V by 1 base and J by 7 bases, and 14 bases separated the two germline ends. The CDR3 is CAWSAQGSGEQYF. The CDR3 nucleotides are TGTGCCTGGAGTGCACAGGGTTCGGGTGAGCAGTACTTC.

The J gene is TRBJ1-2, the V gene TRBV7-2, with D tentatively TRBD1 (5 bases). CDR1 SGHTA and CDR2 FQGNSA come from the germline V gene. The V end was cut by 1 base, the J end by 7 bases, with 13 bases between. The length of the CDR3 is 14 residues. CDR3 amino acids: CASSLESTGPGYTF. Written as DNA, the CDR3 is TGTGCCAGCAGCTTAGAAAGTACAGGCCCTGGCTACACCTTC.

V is TRBV10-3 and J is TRBJ2-3; no reliable D call. CDR3 length equals 11 residues. Germline CDR1 reads ENHRY; CDR2 reads SYGVKD. Trimming pared 4 bases from V and 3 bases from J, leaving 2 bases between. CDR3 loop: CAISATDTQYF. For the CDR3, the DNA is TGTGCCATCAGTGCGACAGATACGCAGTATTTT.

This clone was observed a few times. The V and J genes are TRBV5-5 and TRBJ2-5; 7 positions match TRBD2. The CDR3 totals 12 residues. Germline CDR1 SGHKS, CDR2 YYEKEE (reference sequence). The trim removed 7 bases at V and 7 bases at J, leaving 7 bases unmatched. CDR3 DNA: TGTGCCAGCCAAGCGGGGCCGGGGACCCAGTACTTC. This translates into CASQAGPGTQYF.

A few counts support this clone. V gene TRBV2 combines with J gene TRBJ1-2; maybe TRBD1 (5 bases). Germline V gives CDR1 SNHLY, CDR2 FYNNEI. This CDR3 region has 15 residues. Trimming shortened V by 2 bases and J by 2 bases, and 12 bases separated the two germline ends. The CDR3 sequence is CASSEQGTTNYGYTF. The CDR3 coding sequence is TGTGCCAGCAGTGAACAGGGTACGACGAACTATGGCTACACCTTC.

This clone was counted between two and nine times. Written as DNA, the CDR3 is TGTGCCAGCAGTCCGGGACAGAATTATAGGGATACGCAGTATTTT. It yields the protein CASSPGQNYRDTQYF. The chain combines TRBV6-6 with TRBJ2-3; TRBD1 matches 7 bases. Per germline, CDR1 MNHNY and CDR2 SVGAGI (reference sequence). The CDR3 is made up of 15 amino acids. With 5 bases clipped from V and 6 bases from J, the junction kept 11 bases outside the gene matches.

The chain is built from TRBV30 and TRBJ2-3; D uncertain. CDR3 length: 13 residues. V was clipped by 2 bases and J by 0 bases, with 6 bases between them. Germline CDR1 GTSNPN, CDR2 SVGIG (reference sequence). CDR3 amino acids: CAWSSLSTDTQYF. CDR3 coding DNA: TGTGCCTGGAGTTCCCTTAGCACAGATACGCAGTATTTT.

The J gene is TRBJ1-1, the V gene TRBV10-2; D is unclear. Per the germline V gene, CDR1 is WSHSY and CDR2 is SAAADI. This CDR3 comprises 12 residues. V shed 3 bases and J shed 2 bases, with 4 bases lying between them. CDR3 sequence reads: CASSDINTEAFF. For the CDR3, the DNA is TGCGCCAGCAGTGATATTAACACTGAAGCTTTCTTT.

This sequence joins TRBV7-8 and TRBJ1-2; 11 bases are a match to TRBD1. Per germline, CDR1 SGHVS and CDR2 FQNEAQ. Unmatched junction bases numbered 8, after V lost 5 bases and J lost 0 bases. The CDR3 loop spans 17 amino acids. In DNA, the CDR3 is TGTGCCAGCAGCGTACGGACAGGGGGCCTAGCTAACTATGGCTACACCTTC. Translated, it gives CASSVRTGGLANYGYTF.

This rearrangement joins TRBV7-2 to TRBJ2-5, with 7 bases identical to TRBD1. CDR3 length: 14 residues. V lost 5 bases and J lost 1; bases outside the gene matches: 4. The germline CDR1 and CDR2 sequences are SGHTA and FQGNSA. The CDR3 region is CASSRNRGQETQYF. The CDR3 nucleotides are TGTGCCAGCAGCCGGAACAGGGGCCAAGAGACCCAGTACTTC.

This sequence joins TRBV30 and TRBJ2-7, with D tentatively TRBD1 (5 bases). There are 14 residues in the CDR3. The germline V gene encodes CDR1 GTSNPN and CDR2 SVGIG (reference sequence). V was pared by 1 base and J by 1 base, with 11 bases between. This CDR3 reads CAWSAGSGSYEQYF. CDR3 bases: TGTGCCTGGAGTGCAGGGTCCGGGTCCTACGAGCAGTACTTC. Supplemented by reference TRBV30 and TRBJ2-7, the full variable domain reads SQTIHQWPATLVQPVGSPLSLECTVEGTSNPNLYWYRQAAGRGLQLLFYSVGIGQISSEVPQNLSASRPQDRQFILSSKKLLLSDSGFYLCAWSAGSGSYEQYFGPGTRLTVT.

The chain combines TRBV2 with TRBJ1-2, with a possible D match to TRBD1 (5 bases). V was pared by 7 bases and J by 5 bases, with 14 bases between. Per the germline V gene, CDR1 is SNHLY and CDR2 is FYNNEI. This CDR3 is 13 amino acids long. In nucleotides, the CDR3 is TGTGCCAGCACCCTAGGGGCAGCTTATGGCTACACCTTC. This codes for CASTLGAAYGYTF.